This T cell receptor beta chain was captured by sequencing in a study of monozygotic twins with inflammatory bowel disease. In germline, CDR1 is SGHTA, CDR2 FQGNSA. CDR3 length equals 14 residues. Total RNA input per TCR library was 3,000 to 4,500 ng. Template switching introduced UMIs that contain a 6-nucleotide sample barcode. TCRdb reworked the 5' RACE reads into one entry per CDR3 protein, no DNA. The sample spans roughly 140,000 distinct CDR3 sequences; the ten largest clones claim about 2.6%. Study-wide results and caveats: No detectable difference in repertoire similarity separated concordant from discordant twins, possibly as a result of limited power. IBD-affected twins scored below their healthy co-twins in TCRbeta diversity (inverse Simpson).

A remark on this clonotype: The antigen remains unidentified.

This sequence originates from a human donor with ulcerative colitis or Crohn's disease, or a healthy co-twin of an affected twin (not recorded which). The rearrangement uses TRBV7-2 and TRBJ2-7. Source material: blood. The CDR3: CASSPRLDVGEQYF.